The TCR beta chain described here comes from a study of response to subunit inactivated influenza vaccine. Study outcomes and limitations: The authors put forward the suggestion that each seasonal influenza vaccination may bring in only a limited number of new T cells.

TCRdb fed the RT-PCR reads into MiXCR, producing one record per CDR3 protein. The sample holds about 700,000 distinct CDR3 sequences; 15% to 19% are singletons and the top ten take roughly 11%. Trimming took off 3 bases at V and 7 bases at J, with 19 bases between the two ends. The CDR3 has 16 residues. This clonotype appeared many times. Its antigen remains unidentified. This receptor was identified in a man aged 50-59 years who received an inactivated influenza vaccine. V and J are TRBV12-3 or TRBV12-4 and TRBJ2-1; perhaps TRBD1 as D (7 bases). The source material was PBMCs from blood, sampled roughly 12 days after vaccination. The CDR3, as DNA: TGTGCCAGCAGTTTTTTCCCGACAGGGAGGCGAAATGAGCAGTTCTTC. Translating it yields CASSFFPTGRRNEQFF.